One sample yielded the 11 T cell receptor beta chains listed below, sequenced in a study of blood T cell repertoires in COVID-19. Sequencing used immunoSEQ multiplex PCR; TCRdb keeps in-frame clones, though not all of them. The sample lists about 44,000 clones, roughly nine tenths seen once, with roughly 15% in the top ten. Sequenced sample: peripheral blood. The receptors come from a man aged 65 to 79 with active COVID-19.

The count of this clone is one. The rearrangement links TRBV19 to TRBJ2-1, with D possibly TRBD1 on 8 matching bases. The CDR3 loop spans 15 amino acids. The germline V gene has CDR1 LNHDA and CDR2 SQIVND (reference sequence). V gave up 4 bases and J gave up 4 bases, with 14 bases separating them. The CDR3 protein is CASSRAQGGYNEQFF. The CDR3 bases are TGTGCCAGTAGTAGGGCACAGGGGGGGTACAATGAGCAGTTCTTC.

J is TRBJ2-5 and V is TRBV12-3 or TRBV12-4, with TRBD2 as a possible D gene (5 bases). The CDR3 is 13 amino acids. V was clipped by 6 bases and J by 5 bases, with 13 bases between them. The CDR3 sequence is CASRTRREETQYF. CDR3 nucleotides: TGTGCCAGCAGAACCAGAAGGGAGGAGACCCAGTACTTC.

The chain carries TRBV3-1 (or the pseudogene TRBV3-2) and TRBJ2-7; D possibly corresponds to TRBD2 (7 bases). The CDR3 runs to 13 residues. Germline V gene sequence: CDR1 LGHDT, CDR2 YNNKEL (reference sequence). V lost 0 bases and J lost 10, with 13 bases in between. The CDR3 DNA reads TGTGCCAGCAGCCAAGATACGGGGGGCTACCAGTACTTC. Its translation is CASSQDTGGYQYF.

The rearrangement joins TRBV6-6 to TRBJ2-5, with D tentatively TRBD1 (6 bases). V lost 7 bases to trimming and J lost 5 bases, with 8 bases between them. This CDR3 has 11 residues. CDR1 is MNHNY, CDR2 SVGAGI, per germline (reference sequence). In DNA form, the CDR3 reads TGTGCCAGCACCCAGGGGGAGACCCAGTACTTC. Translated, it gives CASTQGETQYF.

A single count supports this clone. The CDR3 DNA follows: TGTGCCAGCAGTGGCAGCGTCGATAATTCACCCCTCCACTTT. This sequence encodes CASSGSVDNSPLHF. The rearrangement links TRBV2 to TRBJ1-6, with D unresolved. Looked up from germline, CDR1 is SNHLY and CDR2 is FYNNEI. The germline V and J ends were trimmed by 4 bases and 5 bases, with 9 bases remaining between them. The CDR3 runs 14 residues.

J is TRBJ2-1 and V is TRBV5-5; TRBD2 agrees at 7 bases. J lost 2 bases, V lost 0 bases, and 2 bases had no gene match. Germline V gene data show CDR1 as SGHKS and CDR2 as YYEKEE (reference sequence). The length of the CDR3 is 15 residues. This chain's CDR3 is CASSLAGGTYNEQFF. CDR3 in DNA: TGTGCCAGCAGCTTGGCGGGAGGCACCTACAATGAGCAGTTCTTC.

J is TRBJ2-7 and V is TRBV7-2, with 9 bases fitting TRBD2. This CDR3 has 17 residues. CDR1 and CDR2 (germline): SGHTA, FQGNSA. V gave up 2 bases and J gave up 2 bases; unmatched junction bases: 10. CDR3 sequence (DNA): TGTGCCAGCAGCTTATTCCGTCCTCAGCGGGGGGCCTACGAGCAGTACTTC. This translates into CASSLFRPQRGAYEQYF.

This chain joins TRBV11-3 and TRBJ2-1; weak D call: TRBD2 (5 bases). Trimming stripped 0 bases from V and 9 bases from J, with 6 bases between. Germline V gene lookup returns CDR1 SGHNT and CDR2 YENEEA. This CDR3 region has 12 residues. CDR3 protein: CASSLDEGEQFF. As DNA, the CDR3 is TGTGCCAGCAGCTTAGATGAGGGTGAGCAGTTCTTC.

The genes are TRBV2 and TRBJ2-7; perhaps TRBD1 as D (6 bases). The CDR3 covers 15 residues. Germline loops: CDR1 SNHLY, CDR2 FYNNEI. Trimming stripped 6 bases from V and 0 bases from J, with 15 bases between. DNA of the CDR3: TGTGCCAGCAGGCCGGACAGCTTAGTCTCCTACGAGCAGTACTTC. Amino acid sequence: CASRPDSLVSYEQYF.

The J gene is TRBJ1-6, the V gene TRBV5-1, with TRBD1 matching over 9 bases. CDR1 SGHRS and CDR2 YFSETQ come from the germline V gene. V trimming: 0 bases; J trimming: 7 bases; junction bases outside the gene matches: 5. The CDR3 length is 16 residues. CDR3 protein: CASSLASGTGNSPLHF. The CDR3 bases are TGCGCCAGCAGCTTGGCATCCGGGACAGGGAATTCACCCCTCCACTTT.

Only one count was recorded for this clone. This chain links TRBV6-5 with TRBJ2-1, with TRBD2 matching over 8 bases. This CDR3 comprises 15 residues. Germline CDR1 reads MNHEY; CDR2 reads SVGAGI. J was trimmed by 2 bases and V by 11 bases; bases with no gene match: 11. CDR3 bases: TGTGCCGGGGCTATAGCGGGGAGGACCTACAATGAGCAGTTCTTC. Its protein is CAGAIAGRTYNEQFF.